Below, 28 T cell receptor beta chains from the same sample are listed, as sequenced in a study of blood T cell repertoires in COVID-19. The data were produced by immunoSEQ multiplex PCR, yet TCRdb's version contains in-frame clones alone and is incomplete. The sample holds about 470,000 clones, roughly 87% seen once. The sample consisted of PBMCs or T cells enriched from blood (not recorded which). The source of these receptors is a woman under 30 who had recovered from COVID-19.

This chain links TRBV29-1 with TRBJ2-3; D is possibly TRBD1 (6 bases). The germline gives CDR1 SQVTM, CDR2 ANQGSEA. Trimming removed 3 bases from V and 2 bases from J, with 9 bases in between. This CDR3 contains 13 residues. CDR3 DNA sequence: TGCAGCGTTGACGCAGGGGTCACAGATACGCAGTATTTT. Its translation is CSVDAGVTDTQYF.

The chain has TRBV18 and TRBJ1-1, with TRBD1 matching over 7 bases. After removal of 2 bases from V and 10 bases from J, the junction contained 4 bases not matched to a gene. Per the germline V gene, CDR1 is KGHSH and CDR2 is LQKENI. CDR3 length: 12 residues. CDR3 region: CASSPDRDGAFF. DNA for the CDR3: TGTGCCAGCTCACCAGACAGGGACGGAGCTTTCTTT.

This rearrangement joins TRBV30 to TRBJ1-1, with a weak D call TRBD1 (5 bases). This CDR3 comprises 13 residues. Germline CDR1 and CDR2: GTSNPN and SVGIG (reference sequence). V dropped 5 bases and J dropped 1 base, with 11 bases sitting between them. The CDR3 nucleotides are TGTGCCTGGGATCTACAGGCGAACACTGAAGCTTTCTTT. It codes for CAWDLQANTEAFF.

As DNA, the CDR3 is TGTGCCAGCAGTTTCTTGAGGGCCGAGCAGTACTTC. Amino acid sequence: CASSFLRAEQYF. This rearrangement joins TRBV28 to TRBJ2-7; weak D call: TRBD2 (5 bases). Trimming pared 3 bases from V and 6 bases from J, leaving 9 bases between. Looked up from germline, CDR1 is MDHEN and CDR2 is SYDVKM. The CDR3 sequence is 12 residues long. Full variable domain (missing parts from reference TRBV28 and TRBJ2-7): DVKVTQSSRYLVKRTGEKVFLECVQDMDHENMFWYRQDPGLGLRLIYFSYDVKMKEKGDIPEGYSVSREKKERFSLILESASTNQTSMYLCASSFLRAEQYFGPGTRLTVT.

The chain recombines TRBV7-2 with TRBJ2-3; 8 bases are a match to TRBD2. This CDR3 region has 17 residues. V lost 5 bases and J lost 0; bases outside the gene matches: 10. Germline lookup yields CDR1 SGHTA and CDR2 FQGNSA. The CDR3: CASSVQGAGGSTDTQYF. The CDR3 DNA follows: TGTGCCAGCAGCGTACAAGGGGCGGGGGGAAGCACAGATACGCAGTATTTT.

The chain employs TRBV9 and TRBJ1-2, with TRBD1 matching over 7 bases. Trimming at V came to 3 bases and at J to 5 bases, leaving 7 bases not matched to a gene. Germline lookup yields CDR1 SGDLS and CDR2 YYNGEE. The CDR3 contains 14 residues. In nucleotides, the CDR3 is TGTGCCAGCAGCGACGGGACAGTGGGATATGGCTACACCTTC. It yields the protein CASSDGTVGYGYTF.

Notes on this clone: One end of the junction varies from germline; a read error may be responsible. This sequence joins TRBV7-7 and TRBJ1-4, with D perhaps matching TRBD1 (6 bases). Germline CDR1 SSHAT, CDR2 FNYEAQ (reference sequence). The CDR3 contains 17 residues. CDR3 in DNA: TGTGCTAGCAGCCCTGACCCCGAGGGGGTGTTTAATGAAAAACTGTTTTTT. It yields the protein CASSPDPEGVFNEKLFF.

This clone appeared a few times. The chain joins TRBV2 to TRBJ1-1; D call uncertain. Germline V gene lookup returns CDR1 SNHLY and CDR2 FYNNEI. Deletions cut 8 bases from V and 3 bases from J, with 7 bases between. The length of the CDR3 is 11 residues. The CDR3 sequence is CASRVYTEAFF. Here the CDR3 DNA reads TGTGCCAGCCGGGTATACACTGAAGCTTTCTTT.

The chain has TRBV6-6 and TRBJ1-5; D might be TRBD1 (5 bases). V gave up 0 bases and J gave up 9 bases, with 9 bases separating them. The CDR3 is 13 amino acids. Germline V gives CDR1 MNHNY, CDR2 SVGAGI (reference sequence). CDR3 coding DNA: TGTGCCAGCAGTTACTCGGGGGACTCGCCCCAGCATTTT. This codes for CASSYSGDSPQHF.

V gene TRBV19 combines with J gene TRBJ1-5, with 7 positions matching TRBD1. CDR1 is LNHDA, CDR2 SQIVND, per germline (reference sequence). The CDR3 runs to 14 residues. V gave up 1 base and J gave up 7 bases; unmatched junction bases: 4. CDR3 DNA: TGTGCCAGTAGTATAGGGACAGGCGCACAGCCCCAGCATTTT. Encoded protein: CASSIGTGAQPQHF.

The chain joins TRBV5-1 to TRBJ1-1, with D possibly being TRBD1 (5 bases). Germline CDR1 is SGHRS and CDR2 is YFSETQ. The CDR3 covers 15 residues. V dropped 0 bases and J dropped 1 base, with 10 bases sitting between them. The CDR3 is CASSLGTGSNTEAFF. DNA of the CDR3: TGCGCCAGCAGCTTGGGTACAGGCTCGAACACTGAAGCTTTCTTT.

The CDR3 region is CATAHDLTGGGGETQYF. DNA of the CDR3: TGTGCCACCGCTCACGACCTTACAGGGGGCGGAGGGGAGACCCAGTACTTC. The J gene is TRBJ2-5, the V gene TRBV10-3, with 9 bases matching TRBD1. The length of the CDR3 is 17 residues. The V gene's germline CDR1 is ENHRY and CDR2 SYGVKD. V was pared by 10 bases and J by 5 bases, with 20 bases of the junction left unmatched.

This chain joins TRBV4-2 and TRBJ1-1, with D possibly TRBD1 on 5 matching bases. The germline gives CDR1 LGHNA, CDR2 YNFKEQ. The germline V and J ends were trimmed by 3 bases and 1 base, with 12 bases remaining between them. CDR3 size: 15 residues. The chain's CDR3 is CASSQRLTGNTEAFF. The CDR3 DNA follows: TGTGCCAGCAGCCAGAGACTTACAGGGAACACTGAAGCTTTCTTT.

The genes are TRBV5-4 and TRBJ2-1; D perhaps matches TRBD1 (5 bases). The V gene lost 0 bases and the J gene lost 0 bases, with 7 bases spanning the gap. The germline V gene encodes CDR1 SGHNT and CDR2 YYREEE (reference sequence). This CDR3 contains 15 residues. The CDR3 loop reads CASSLDRNSYNEQFF. CDR3 nucleotides: TGTGCCAGCAGCTTGGACAGGAACTCCTACAATGAGCAGTTCTTC.

The count of this clone is one. The chain carries TRBV28 and TRBJ1-4; D is possibly TRBD1 (6 bases). Trimming took off 3 bases at V and 3 bases at J, with 11 bases between the two ends. The CDR3 spans 15 residues. The V gene's germline CDR1 is MDHEN and CDR2 SYDVKM. CDR3 nucleotides: TGTGCCAGCAGTTTTGAGGGGGGGGCTAATGAAAAACTGTTTTTT. Protein product: CASSFEGGANEKLFF.

The chain employs TRBV7-2 and TRBJ2-1, with 7 bases lining up with TRBD2. The germline gives CDR1 SGHTA, CDR2 FQGNSA. Trimming cost V 5 bases and J 4 bases; bases outside gene matches: 11. CDR3 length: 16 residues. CDR3 nucleotide sequence: TGTGCCAGCAGCCCCCTGACTCAGCGGGGTTACAATGAGCAGTTCTTC. This codes for CASSPLTQRGYNEQFF.

The J gene is TRBJ2-1, the V gene TRBV2; no definite D call. The CDR3 extends over 13 amino acids. Germline CDR1 and CDR2: SNHLY and FYNNEI. The germline V and J ends were trimmed by 8 bases and 5 bases, with 13 bases remaining between them. The chain's CDR3 is CASGAPANNEQFF. The CDR3 bases are TGTGCCAGCGGAGCACCCGCGAACAATGAGCAGTTCTTC.

The chain has TRBV5-5 and TRBJ1-5, with no clear D. This CDR3 contains 16 residues. Germline V gene data show CDR1 as SGHKS and CDR2 as YYEKEE (reference sequence). V lost 0 bases, J lost 5 bases, and 15 bases lay in between. The DNA of the CDR3 is TGTGCCAGCAGCTTGGGGACGCCCGGAGGGCATCAGCCCCAGCATTTT. Encoded protein: CASSLGTPGGHQPQHF.

The CDR3 loop reads CASASGGPYNEQFF. The CDR3 nucleotides are TGTGCCAGCGCGAGCGGGGGGCCATACAATGAGCAGTTCTTC. The chain is built from TRBV28 and TRBJ2-1; 9 bases are a match to TRBD2. V shed 8 bases and J 4 bases; nucleotides not matched to a gene: 6. The germline gives CDR1 MDHEN, CDR2 SYDVKM. The CDR3 has 14 residues.

The chain uses TRBV5-1 and TRBJ2-1, with 10 bases aligning to TRBD1. The CDR3 length is 14 residues. CDR1 SGHRS and CDR2 YFSETQ come from the germline V gene. V lost 2 bases, J lost 5 bases, and 1 base stayed unmatched. The CDR3 loop is CASSLGTGDNEQFF. In DNA, the CDR3 is TGCGCCAGCAGCTTAGGGACAGGGGACAATGAGCAGTTCTTC.

This chain's CDR3 is CASSFSSPDSNYGYTF. The CDR3 nucleotides are TGTGCCAGCAGTTTCTCCTCTCCCGACAGCAATTATGGCTACACCTTC. The genes are TRBV28 and TRBJ1-2; D is perhaps TRBD1 (5 bases). The CDR3 loop spans 16 amino acids. Germline V gene sequence: CDR1 MDHEN, CDR2 SYDVKM. The germline V and J ends were trimmed by 3 bases and 5 bases, with 19 bases remaining between them.

The chain is built from TRBV5-8 and TRBJ1-2, with D possibly TRBD1 on 5 matching bases. Germline values: CDR1 SGHTS, CDR2 YDEGEE. Trimming removed 0 bases from V and 6 bases from J, with 9 bases in between. The CDR3 consists of 13 residues. CDR3 sequence: CASSLGRANGYTF. The DNA of the CDR3 is TGTGCCAGCAGCTTGGGCAGGGCAAATGGCTACACCTTC.

This rearrangement joins TRBV5-1 to TRBJ2-5; 10 bases fit TRBD1. The germline V gene has CDR1 SGHRS and CDR2 YFSETQ. Unmatched junction bases numbered 10, after V lost 4 bases and J lost 7 bases. The CDR3 length is 15 residues. The CDR3 region is CASSLSGTGEGTQYF. CDR3 DNA: TGCGCCAGCAGCCTAAGTGGGACAGGGGAGGGGACCCAGTACTTC.

The chain employs TRBV30 and TRBJ2-2, with TRBD2 matching over 13 bases. Germline lookup yields CDR1 GTSNPN and CDR2 SVGIG (reference sequence). The CDR3 is made up of 15 amino acids. J was trimmed by 4 bases and V by 3 bases; bases with no gene match: 2. CDR3 sequence (DNA): TGTGCCTGGAGGAGGACTAGCGGGGGCACCGGGGAGCTGTTTTTT. Protein sequence: CAWRRTSGGTGELFF.

CDR3 sequence (DNA): TGCGCCAGCAGTGATTTGCAGAGGCCCAATAGGGGAAACACCATATATTTT. As protein: CASSDLQRPNRGNTIYF. The chain has TRBV10-1 and TRBJ1-3; D gene ambiguous. Germline V lookup: CDR1 WNHNN, CDR2 SYGVQD (reference sequence). The length of the CDR3 is 17 residues. The V end was cut by 3 bases, the J end by 4 bases, with 19 bases between.

V is TRBV6-5 and J is TRBJ2-7, with D unresolved. The V gene lost 0 bases and the J gene lost 4 bases, with 16 bases spanning the gap. Germline CDR1 is MNHEY and CDR2 is SVGAGI. The CDR3 runs 16 residues. The CDR3, as DNA: TGTGCCAGCAGTTACTCCGATACGTACAGATCTTACGAGCAGTACTTC. Translated, it gives CASSYSDTYRSYEQYF.

This clone was seen just once. V and J are TRBV11-2 and TRBJ2-1; the match to TRBD2 covers 9 bases. After removal of 5 bases from V and 8 bases from J, the junction contained 7 bases not matched to a gene. CDR3 length: 14 amino acids. Germline V gene sequence: CDR1 SGHAT, CDR2 FQNNGV. CDR3 nucleotides: TGTGCCAGCAGCAGGAGGGAGCGGGGGGATGAGCAGTTCTTC. This encodes CASSRRERGDEQFF.

This rearrangement joins TRBV30 to TRBJ2-7; D might be TRBD2 (6 bases). V was cut by 4 bases and J by 6 bases, with 16 bases left in between. The CDR3 runs to 13 residues. Germline V gene lookup returns CDR1 GTSNPN and CDR2 SVGIG (reference sequence). The CDR3 region has the DNA TGTGCCTGGATCCTAGGAGGGTCAAGCGAGCAGTACTTC. It encodes CAWILGGSSEQYF.